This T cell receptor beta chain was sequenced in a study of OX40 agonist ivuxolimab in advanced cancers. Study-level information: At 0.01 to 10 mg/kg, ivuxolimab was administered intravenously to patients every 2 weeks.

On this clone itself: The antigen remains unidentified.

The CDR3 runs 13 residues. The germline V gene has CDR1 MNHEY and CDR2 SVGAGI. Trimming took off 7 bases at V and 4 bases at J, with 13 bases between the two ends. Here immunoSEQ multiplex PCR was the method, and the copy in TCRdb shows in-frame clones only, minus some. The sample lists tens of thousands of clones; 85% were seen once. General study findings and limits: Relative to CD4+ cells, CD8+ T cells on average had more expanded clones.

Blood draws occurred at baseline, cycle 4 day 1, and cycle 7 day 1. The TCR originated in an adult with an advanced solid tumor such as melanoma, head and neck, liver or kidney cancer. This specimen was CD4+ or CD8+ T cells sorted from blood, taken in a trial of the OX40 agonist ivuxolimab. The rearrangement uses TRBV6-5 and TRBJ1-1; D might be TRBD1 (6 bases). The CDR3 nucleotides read TGTGCCAGCATCAATGGACAGAGCACTGAAGCTTTCTTT. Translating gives CASINGQSTEAFF.